This T cell receptor (beta chain) was found in a study of CD8 T cells in ankylosing spondylitis. The sample holds a few counts of this clonotype. Its target is not known. There are 13 residues in the CDR3. Germline CDR1 reads SGHTA; CDR2 reads FQGTGA. V shed 5 bases and J 7 bases; nucleotides not matched to a gene: 3. Study-level results: Within ankylosing spondylitis blood, a TCR beta motif made up of seven to nine highly homologous variants appeared to be characteristic.

A quantitative 5'-RACE method, one with molecular barcodes, was used to make TCR beta libraries. One entry per CDR3 protein, called by TCRdb with MiXCR from the 5' RACE reads. The sample has over 700,000 distinct CDR3 sequences, around 20% seen once; the top ten hold about 19%. The chain links TRBV7-3 to TRBJ2-1, with 9 bases that match TRBD1. Sequenced input: blood, either unsorted or a sorted T cell fraction (not recorded which). This clonotype was sampled from a male donor with ankylosing spondylitis. CDR3 region: CASSIQGANEQFF. CDR3 coding DNA: TGTGCCAGCAGCATACAGGGGGCTAATGAGCAGTTCTTC.